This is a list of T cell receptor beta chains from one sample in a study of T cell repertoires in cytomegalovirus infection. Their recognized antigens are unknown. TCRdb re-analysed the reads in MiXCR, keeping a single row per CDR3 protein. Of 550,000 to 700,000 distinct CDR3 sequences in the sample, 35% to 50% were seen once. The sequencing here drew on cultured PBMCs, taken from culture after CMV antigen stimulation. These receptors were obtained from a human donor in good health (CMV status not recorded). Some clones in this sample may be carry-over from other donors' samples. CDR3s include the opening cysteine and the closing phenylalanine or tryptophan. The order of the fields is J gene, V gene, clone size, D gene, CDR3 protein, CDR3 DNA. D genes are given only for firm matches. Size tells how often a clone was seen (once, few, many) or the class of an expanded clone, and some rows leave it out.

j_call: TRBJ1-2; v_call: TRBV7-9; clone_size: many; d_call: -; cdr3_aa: CASSSGTAGAYGYTF; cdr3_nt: TGTGCCAGCAGCTCCGGTACGGCGGGGGCCTATGGCTACACCTTC
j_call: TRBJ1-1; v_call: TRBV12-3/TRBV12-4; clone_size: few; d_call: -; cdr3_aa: CASSFGRRLAFF; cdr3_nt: TGTGCCAGCAGTTTTGGCAGGAGACTGGCTTTCTTT
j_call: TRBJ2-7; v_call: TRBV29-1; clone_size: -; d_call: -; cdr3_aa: CSVATTYEQYF; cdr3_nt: TGCAGCGTTGCGACCACCTACGAGCAGTACTTC
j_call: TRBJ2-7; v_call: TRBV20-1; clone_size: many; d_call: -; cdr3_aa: CSARGVRGPSYEQYF; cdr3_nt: TGCAGTGCTAGAGGTGTGCGGGGCCCATCCTACGAGCAGTACTTC
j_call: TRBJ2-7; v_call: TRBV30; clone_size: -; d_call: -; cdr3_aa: CAWRRWTPSYEQYF; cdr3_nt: TGTGCCTGGAGAAGGTGGACCCCTTCCTACGAGCAGTACTTC
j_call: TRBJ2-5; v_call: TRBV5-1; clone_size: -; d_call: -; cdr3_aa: CASSWGKSQETQYF; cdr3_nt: TGCGCCAGCAGCTGGGGGAAGTCCCAAGAGACCCAGTACTTC
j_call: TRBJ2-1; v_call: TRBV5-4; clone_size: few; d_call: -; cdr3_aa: CASSFWVGNEQFF; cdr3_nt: TGTGCCAGCAGCTTCTGGGTGGGGAATGAGCAGTTCTTC
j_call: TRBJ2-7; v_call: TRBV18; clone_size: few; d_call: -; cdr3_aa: CASSPPSTYEQYF; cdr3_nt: TGTGCCAGCTCACCACCTTCTACATACGAGCAGTACTTC
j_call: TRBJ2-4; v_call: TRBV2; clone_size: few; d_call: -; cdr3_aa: CASGARDDKNIQYF; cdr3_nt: TGTGCCAGCGGAGCCAGGGACGACAAAAACATTCAGTACTTC
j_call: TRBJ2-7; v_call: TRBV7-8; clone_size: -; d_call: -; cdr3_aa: CASSLGAPSVSYEQYF; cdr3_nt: TGTGCCAGCAGCTTAGGAGCGCCTAGCGTGTCCTACGAGCAGTACTTC
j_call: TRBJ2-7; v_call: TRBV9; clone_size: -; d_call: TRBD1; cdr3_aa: CASSAGTGTGYEQYF; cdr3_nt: TGTGCCAGCAGCGCCGGGACAGGGACTGGGTACGAGCAGTACTTC
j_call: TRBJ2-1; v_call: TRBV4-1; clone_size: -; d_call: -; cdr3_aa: CASSQDGGDPAYNEQFF; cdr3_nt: TGCGCCAGCAGCCAAGATGGTGGGGATCCCGCCTACAATGAGCAGTTCTTC
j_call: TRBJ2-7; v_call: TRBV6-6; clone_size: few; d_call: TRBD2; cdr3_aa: CASSYPTRLAGASYEQYF; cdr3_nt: TGTGCCAGCAGTTACCCGACCAGACTAGCGGGGGCCTCCTACGAGCAGTACTTC
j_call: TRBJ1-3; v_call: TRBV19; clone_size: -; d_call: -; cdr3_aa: CASSMSTGGVNTIYF; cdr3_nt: TGTGCCAGTAGTATGTCTACAGGAGGGGTAAACACCATATATTTT
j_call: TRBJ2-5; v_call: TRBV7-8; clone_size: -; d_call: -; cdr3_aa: CASSFDLEETQYF; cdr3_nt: TGTGCCAGCAGCTTTGATTTGGAGGAGACCCAGTACTTC
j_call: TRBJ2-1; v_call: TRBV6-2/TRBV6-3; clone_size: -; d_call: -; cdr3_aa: CASSYSKGETFLWNEQFF; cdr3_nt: TGTGCCAGCAGTTACTCGAAAGGGGAAACGTTTTTGTGGAATGAGCAGTTCTTC
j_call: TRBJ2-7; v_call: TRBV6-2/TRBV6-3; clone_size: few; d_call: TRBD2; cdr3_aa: CASSSPGLAGAYEQYF; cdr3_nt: TGTGCCAGCAGTTCCCCGGGACTAGCGGGAGCCTACGAGCAGTACTTC
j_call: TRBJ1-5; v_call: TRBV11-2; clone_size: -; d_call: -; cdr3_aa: CASSLHQGQPQHF; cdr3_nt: TGTGCCAGCAGCTTACACCAGGGGCAGCCCCAGCATTTT
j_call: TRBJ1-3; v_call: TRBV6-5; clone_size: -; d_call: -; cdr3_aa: CASSRDPSFSGNTIYF; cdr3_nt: TGTGCCAGCAGTCGTGACCCAAGCTTCTCTGGAAACACCATATATTTT
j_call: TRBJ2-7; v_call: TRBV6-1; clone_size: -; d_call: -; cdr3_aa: CASSEGYYEQYF; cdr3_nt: TGTGCCAGCAGTGAGGGGTACTACGAGCAGTACTTC
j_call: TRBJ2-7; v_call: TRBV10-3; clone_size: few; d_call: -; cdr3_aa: CAIILLLAVGYEQYF; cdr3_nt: TGTGCCATCATTTTGCTTTTAGCGGTGGGCTACGAGCAGTACTTC
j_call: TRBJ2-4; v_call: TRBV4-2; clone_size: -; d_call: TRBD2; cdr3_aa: CASSQDGPGTSEIQYF; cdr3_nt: TGTGCCAGCAGCCAAGATGGACCCGGGACTAGCGAGATTCAGTACTTC
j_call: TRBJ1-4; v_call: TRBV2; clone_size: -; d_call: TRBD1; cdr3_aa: CASSEETGLANEKLFF; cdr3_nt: TGTGCCAGCAGTGAGGAGACAGGGCTGGCTAATGAAAAACTGTTTTTT
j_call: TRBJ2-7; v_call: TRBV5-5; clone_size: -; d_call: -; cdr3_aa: CASKGWQGLDEQYF; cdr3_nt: TGTGCCAGCAAGGGTTGGCAGGGGTTGGACGAGCAGTACTTC
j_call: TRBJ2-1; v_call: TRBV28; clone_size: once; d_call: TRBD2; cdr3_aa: CASNGGGRDEQFF; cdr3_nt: TGTGCCAGCAACGGCGGGGGGAGGGATGAGCAGTTCTTC
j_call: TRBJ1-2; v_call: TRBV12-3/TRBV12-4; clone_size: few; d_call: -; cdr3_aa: CASSLLQFYGYTF; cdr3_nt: TGTGCCAGCAGTTTGTTGCAGTTCTATGGCTACACCTTC
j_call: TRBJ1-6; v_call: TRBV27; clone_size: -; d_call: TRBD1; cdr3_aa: CASSLEGTGSSKSPLHF; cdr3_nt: TGTGCCAGCAGTTTAGAGGGGACAGGGAGTTCTAAGTCACCCCTCCACTTT
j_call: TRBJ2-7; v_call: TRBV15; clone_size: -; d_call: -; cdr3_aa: CATSRDSGLSYEQYF; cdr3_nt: TGTGCCACCAGCAGAGATTCCGGGCTCTCCTACGAGCAGTACTTC
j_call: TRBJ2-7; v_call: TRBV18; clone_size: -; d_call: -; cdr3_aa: CASSPDSAEDEQYF; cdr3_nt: TGTGCCAGCTCACCGGACTCAGCGGAGGACGAGCAGTACTTC
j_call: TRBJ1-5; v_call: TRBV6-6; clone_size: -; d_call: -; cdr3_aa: CASMAPETHQPQHF; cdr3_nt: TGTGCCAGCATGGCTCCCGAAACACATCAGCCCCAGCATTTT
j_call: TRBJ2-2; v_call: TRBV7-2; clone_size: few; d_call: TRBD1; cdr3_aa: CASTPDREDGELFF; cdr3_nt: TGTGCCAGCACCCCGGACAGGGAGGACGGGGAGCTGTTTTTT
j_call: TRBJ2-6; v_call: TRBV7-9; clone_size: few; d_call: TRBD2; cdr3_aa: CASSFPGRGIGANVLTF; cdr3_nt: TGTGCCAGCAGCTTCCCGGGGAGGGGAATTGGGGCCAACGTCCTGACTTTC
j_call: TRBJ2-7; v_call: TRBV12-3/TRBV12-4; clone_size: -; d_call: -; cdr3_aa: CASSSLSQRDEQYF; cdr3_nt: TGTGCCAGCAGTTCCCTCTCACAGCGGGACGAGCAGTACTTC
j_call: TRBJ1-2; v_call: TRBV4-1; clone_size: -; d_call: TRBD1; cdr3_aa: CASSHPGQGDGYTF; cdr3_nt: TGCGCCAGCAGCCACCCCGGACAGGGGGATGGCTACACCTTC
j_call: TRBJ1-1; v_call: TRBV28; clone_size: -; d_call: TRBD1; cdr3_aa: CEVGRGRTEAFF; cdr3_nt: TGTGAGGTGGGGAGGGGGCGAACTGAAGCTTTCTTT
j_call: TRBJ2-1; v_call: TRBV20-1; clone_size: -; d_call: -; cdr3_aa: CSARAAYNEQFF; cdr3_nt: TGCAGTGCCCGGGCCGCCTACAATGAGCAGTTCTTC